This T cell receptor beta chain was recovered during a study of cytomegalovirus exposure and HLA in healthy donors. Study information: A subsequent analysis reported that the 120 validation repertoires were produced on the same platform that had also been used for the 550 to 750 first-cohort repertoires.

Sequenced by immunoSEQ multiplex PCR; TCRdb stores in-frame clones only, minus some. This sample has roughly 50,000 clones, with about 92% found just once. In the case of this clone: What it recognizes is unknown.

Whole-study findings and limits: Rare TCR sequences dominated, though some public TCRs recurred in many donors. Three chains linked to CMV were shown in vitro to be specific for CMV antigens. Altogether, 150 to 200 TCR beta chains were recorded as cytomegalovirus-associated.

Input material: PBMCs. This TCR was sampled from a man between 18 and 29 years old in good health and CMV-seronegative.

The CDR3 reads CASSFGDYGYTF. DNA of the CDR3: TGTGCCAGCAGCTTCGGAGACTATGGCTACACCTTC. The V and J genes are TRBV5-4 and TRBJ1-2; D gene uncertain. The CDR3 totals 12 residues. Per the germline V gene, CDR1 is SGHNT and CDR2 is YYREEE (reference sequence). V dropped 2 bases and J dropped 3 bases, with 5 bases sitting between them.